Below are 2 T cell receptor beta chains sequenced from a single sample in a study of cytomegalovirus exposure and HLA in healthy donors. Measured with immunoSEQ multiplex PCR; TCRdb has only the in-frame clones, and not every one. The data show 100,000 to 150,000 clones, around nine tenths seen once. Sequenced sample: PBMCs. Receptors were obtained from a man aged 18-30 years in good health and CMV-seropositive.

The J gene is TRBJ1-3, the V gene TRBV4-2; 7 bases map to TRBD1. Trimming cost V 2 bases and J 0 bases; bases outside gene matches: 4. Germline V CDR1 and CDR2: LGHNA, YNFKEQ. This CDR3 is built from 16 residues. The CDR3 reads CASSQRDRASGNTIYF. The CDR3 DNA reads TGTGCCAGCAGCCAACGAGACAGGGCCTCTGGAAACACCATATATTTT.

This chain links TRBV7-2 with TRBJ2-5; 8 positions match TRBD1. Germline V gene data show CDR1 as SGHTA and CDR2 as FQGNSA. The CDR3 is 14 residues long. The trim removed 1 base at V and 4 bases at J, leaving 2 bases unmatched. The CDR3 sequence: CASSLDRGVETQYF. In nucleotides, the CDR3 is TGTGCCAGCAGCTTAGACAGGGGGGTAGAGACCCAGTACTTC.